The 21 T cell receptor beta chains given below trace back to one sample, sequenced in a study of T cells expressing NK-cell markers. TCRdb reworked the 5' RACE reads into one entry per CDR3 protein, no DNA. The sample has hundreds of thousands of distinct CDR3 sequences. The specimen sequenced was blood T cells: a sorted CD56 or NKG2C T cell subset, CD4+ or CD8+ T cells, or bulk PBMC T cells (not recorded which). The receptors derive from a man aged 18 to 30 in good health.

The chain links TRBV2 to TRBJ2-2; TCRdb's D call, TRBD2, is unchecked because there is no DNA. Looked up from germline, CDR1 is SNHLY and CDR2 is FYNNEI. The CDR3 contains 14 residues. This chain's CDR3 is CASSQDRWTGELFF.

The chain uses TRBV12-3 or TRBV12-4 and TRBJ2-3; TCRdb proposes TRBD1, but this gene call is untestable without DNA. The length of the CDR3 is 14 residues. The CDR3 sequence is CASVPLGGKDTQYF.

This chain links TRBV24-1 with TRBJ2-1. Germline V gene data show CDR1 as KGHDR and CDR2 as SFDVKD. The CDR3 length is 11 residues. The CDR3 sequence: CATSDFFRVFF.

The chain combines TRBV11-2 with TRBJ2-5; TCRdb picks TRBD1, but there is no DNA to check that call. CDR3 length: 14 amino acids. The germline V gene encodes CDR1 SGHAT and CDR2 FQNNGV. Here the CDR3 reads CASRNNRGGGTQYF. The entire variable domain, with the rest obtained from reference TRBV11-2 and TRBJ2-5, is as follows: EAGVAQSPRYKIIEKRQSVAFWCNPISGHATLYWYQQILGQGPKLLIQFQNNGVVDDSQLPKDRFSAERLKGVDSTLKIQPAKLEDSAVYLCASRNNRGGGTQYFGPGTRLLVL.

The chain uses TRBV14 and TRBJ2-3; checking the TCRdb D call of TRBD2 is not possible without DNA. The germline V gene encodes CDR1 SGHDN and CDR2 FVKESK. The CDR3 is 14 amino acids. The chain's CDR3 is CASSQRAELVPQYF.

This chain uses TRBV27 with TRBJ1-4; TCRdb gives TRBD1 as the D gene, but with no DNA this cannot be confirmed. Germline assignment: CDR1 MNHEY and CDR2 SMNVEV (reference sequence). CDR3 length: 16 amino acids. The CDR3 region is CASSPYEGGTNEKLFF.

The chain uses TRBV25-1 and TRBJ2-1. This CDR3 spans 11 amino acids. Germline V gene data show CDR1 as MGHDK and CDR2 as SYGVNS. CDR3 residues: CASIRNNEQFF.

CDR3 residues: CASSFGGLRSSYNEQFF. The chain has TRBV12-3 or TRBV12-4 and TRBJ2-1; lacking DNA, the TRBD1 call made by TCRdb goes unchecked. The CDR3 spans 17 residues.

V usage is TRBV30 and J usage is TRBJ1-1; as DNA is missing, the TRBD1 call by TCRdb cannot be tested. Germline V lookup: CDR1 GTSNPN, CDR2 SVGIG (reference sequence). The CDR3 runs to 16 residues. The CDR3 protein is CAWSVLGPGLNTEAFF.

V usage is TRBV3-1 and J usage is TRBJ1-1; as DNA is missing, the TRBD1 call by TCRdb cannot be tested. Per the germline V gene, CDR1 is LGHDT and CDR2 is YNNKEL (reference sequence). CDR3 length: 15 amino acids. CDR3 sequence: CASSQRDRGNTEAFF.

The chain is built from TRBV12-3 or TRBV12-4 and TRBJ1-1; checking the TCRdb D call of TRBD1 is not possible without DNA. The CDR3 is 15 amino acids. The CDR3 loop is CASSLWAVGGTEAFF.

The chain links TRBV24-1 to TRBJ2-2; TCRdb's D call, TRBD2, is unchecked because there is no DNA. The CDR3 sequence is 17 residues long. Germline V CDR1 and CDR2: KGHDR, SFDVKD. CDR3 amino acids: CATSDARGAGDTGELFF.

This sequence joins TRBV5-1 and TRBJ2-5; TCRdb lists TRBD2, though no DNA is available to test this call. Per germline, CDR1 SGHRS and CDR2 YFSETQ. This CDR3 comprises 13 residues. The chain's CDR3 is CASSQGLEVAQYF. The full variable domain, with the rest looked up from reference TRBV5-1 and TRBJ2-5, is KAGVTQTPRYLIKTRGQQVTLSCSPISGHRSVSWYQQTPGQGLQFLFEYFSETQRNKGNFPGRFSGRQFSNSRSEMNVSTLELGDSALYLCASSQGLEVAQYFGPGTRLLVL.

This chain connects TRBV7-9 to TRBJ2-2; TCRdb's D call of TRBD2 is untestable without DNA. CDR3 size: 14 residues. From germline, CDR1 is SEHNR and CDR2 FQNEAQ (reference sequence). The CDR3 here is CASSSREVGGELFF.

The CDR3 loop reads CASSQVGGVRETQYF. The chain has TRBV4-2 and TRBJ2-5. The CDR3 has 15 amino acids. CDR1 and CDR2 from the germline V gene are LGHNA and YNFKEQ.

V gene TRBV6-5 combines with J gene TRBJ1-5; the D gene TCRdb calls, TRBD1, cannot be checked with no DNA. The CDR3 covers 15 residues. The germline gives CDR1 MNHEY, CDR2 SVGAGI. The CDR3 spells CASSYSGPGIQPQHF.

The chain links TRBV20-1 to TRBJ2-3; the TCRdb call, TRBD2, lacks DNA for checking. The CDR3 is 12 amino acids. Germline loops: CDR1 DFQATT, CDR2 SNEGSKA (reference sequence). The CDR3 here is CSARDRAERSNF.

The CDR3 reads CASSVGLVNTGELFF. V and J are TRBV12-3 or TRBV12-4 and TRBJ2-2; TCRdb indicates TRBD2, and absent DNA this call remains unverified. CDR3 length: 15 residues.

This rearrangement joins TRBV15 to TRBJ2-3; TCRdb names TRBD2, which stays unverified in the absence of DNA. The CDR3 sequence is 19 residues long. Per the germline V gene, CDR1 is LNHNV and CDR2 is YYDKDF (reference sequence). The CDR3 sequence is CATSRGLAGDPILTDTQYF.

CDR3 protein: CASSFHGGSYNEQFF. The chain uses TRBV11-1 and TRBJ2-1; without DNA, the TCRdb call of TRBD2 cannot be checked. Per germline, CDR1 SGHAT and CDR2 FQDESV (reference sequence). The CDR3 is made up of 15 amino acids.

This chain uses TRBV5-1 with TRBJ2-1. The CDR3 runs to 13 residues. Per the germline V gene, CDR1 is SGHRS and CDR2 is YFSETQ. The chain's CDR3 is CASGRDSISEQFF.